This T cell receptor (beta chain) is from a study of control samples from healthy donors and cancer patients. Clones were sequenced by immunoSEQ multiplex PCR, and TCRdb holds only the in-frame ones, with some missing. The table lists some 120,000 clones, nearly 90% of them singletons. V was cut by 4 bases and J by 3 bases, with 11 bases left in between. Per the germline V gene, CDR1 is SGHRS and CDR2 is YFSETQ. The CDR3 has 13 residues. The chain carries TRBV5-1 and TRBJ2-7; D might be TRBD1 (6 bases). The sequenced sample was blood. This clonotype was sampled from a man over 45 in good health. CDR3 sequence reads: CASSVDRRYEQYF. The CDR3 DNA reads TGCGCCAGCAGCGTAGACAGGCGCTACGAGCAGTACTTC.